These 14 T cell receptor beta chains were sequenced from one sample in a study of T-cell memory formation after mild COVID-19. TCRdb re-called the 5' RACE reads through MiXCR, storing one row per CDR3 protein. The sample records about 600,000 distinct CDR3 sequences, roughly 20% being singletons. Sequencing used PBMCs or a T cell subset sorted from them (not recorded which). These receptors were collected from an adult woman who had mild COVID-19 (a few samples of this study predate the infection). Cell type and time point are not known.

A few counts support this clonotype. The rearrangement uses TRBV12-3 or TRBV12-4 and TRBJ2-3; 10 bases are shared with TRBD2. Trimming removed 5 bases from V and 5 bases from J; junction bases left unmatched: 4. This CDR3 contains 14 residues. The CDR3 spells CASSPRTSGDTQYF. In DNA form, the CDR3 reads TGTGCCAGCAGTCCCAGGACTAGCGGAGATACGCAGTATTTT.

The CDR3 DNA reads as TGTGCCAGCAGCTTGAGGGGGTCGAACACCGGGGAGCTGTTTTTT. As protein: CASSLRGSNTGELFF. The rearrangement uses TRBV7-9 and TRBJ2-2; the D gene is possibly TRBD1 (6 bases). The CDR3 runs 15 residues. V lost 3 bases, J lost 0 bases, and 8 bases lay in between. Germline V CDR1 and CDR2: SEHNR, FQNEAQ (reference sequence).

This clonotype has a handful of counts. The chain couples TRBV12-3 or TRBV12-4 to TRBJ1-6; TRBD1 might be the D (5 bases). This CDR3 spans 15 amino acids. V gave up 6 bases and J gave up 9 bases, with 18 bases separating them. CDR3 DNA: TGTGCCAGCAGACTCGCAGGGCCCCTCAGTTCACCCCTCCACTTT. Encoded protein: CASRLAGPLSSPLHF.

This chain uses TRBV6-5 with TRBJ1-6; TRBD1 matches 7 bases. Germline CDR1 MNHEY, CDR2 SVGAGI. The CDR3 contains 13 residues. The trim removed 6 bases at V and 6 bases at J, leaving 2 bases unmatched. CDR3 coding DNA: TGTGCCAGCAGACGGGACAGTAATTCACCCCTCCACTTT. Translated, it gives CASRRDSNSPLHF.

The CDR3, as DNA: TGTGCCAGCAGAACCTTCGTAGACCCCTCCTACAATGAGCAGTTCTTC. This encodes CASRTFVDPSYNEQFF. V usage is TRBV21-1 and J usage is TRBJ2-1. TRBV21-1 corresponds to a pseudogene. The CDR3 is made up of 16 amino acids.

In its sample, this clonotype was seen many times. The rearrangement links TRBV5-1 to TRBJ2-2, with unresolved D. Trimming stripped 0 bases from V and 6 bases from J, with 3 bases between. Per germline, CDR1 SGHRS and CDR2 YFSETQ. This CDR3 comprises 12 residues. The CDR3 loop is CASSLASGELFF. DNA for the CDR3: TGCGCCAGCAGCTTGGCGTCCGGGGAGCTGTTTTTT.

The CDR3 bases are TGTGCCACCAGTGATTCAGGGGGGCGCAATCAGCCCCAGCATTTT. Protein: CATSDSGGRNQPQHF. The rearrangement links TRBV24-1 to TRBJ1-5, with 7 bases lining up with TRBD1. This CDR3 has 15 amino acids. The trim removed 2 bases at V and 2 bases at J, leaving 2 bases unmatched. Germline CDR1 is KGHDR and CDR2 is SFDVKD.

This clonotype was seen a single time. V gene TRBV6-6 combines with J gene TRBJ2-7; the D gene is possibly TRBD2 (6 bases). The CDR3 is 13 amino acids. Trimming stripped 5 bases from V and 8 bases from J, with 16 bases between. Germline loops: CDR1 MNHNY, CDR2 SVGAGI (reference sequence). The CDR3 is CASSAGLRNQQYF. For the CDR3, the DNA is TGTGCCAGCAGTGCGGGACTCCGTAACCAGCAGTACTTC.

The rearrangement joins TRBV12-3 or TRBV12-4 to TRBJ2-3; a weak D match, TRBD2 (7 bases). This CDR3 spans 16 amino acids. Trimming removed 7 bases from V and 8 bases from J, with 25 bases in between. This CDR3 reads CASNRALRGRGVTQYF. The CDR3 DNA is TGTGCCAGCAATAGAGCGCTGCGGGGGCGGGGTGTTACGCAGTATTTT.

This clonotype appeared a few times. V usage is TRBV30 and J usage is TRBJ1-2; tentatively, D is TRBD1 (5 bases). V was cut by 4 bases and J by 8 bases, with 23 bases left in between. CDR3 size: 15 residues. CDR1 is GTSNPN and CDR2 is SVGIG in the germline V gene (reference sequence). CDR3 amino acids: CAWTTGLSGTRGYTF. DNA of the CDR3: TGTGCCTGGACCACCGGACTGAGTGGGACGCGGGGCTACACCTTC.

V and J are TRBV7-9 and TRBJ2-3, with 12 bases fitting TRBD2. There are 16 residues in the CDR3. Germline CDR1 and CDR2: SEHNR and FQNEAQ (reference sequence). V shed 8 bases and J 5 bases; nucleotides not matched to a gene: 11. CDR3 sequence (DNA): TGTGCCAGCGGGACTAGCGGGTCGCTTCCACAAGATACGCAGTATTTT. Its translation: CASGTSGSLPQDTQYF.

This chain joins TRBV29-1 and TRBJ1-4, with 8 nucleotides matching TRBD1. The CDR3 totals 14 residues. The ends lost 1 base at V and 7 bases at J; junction bases unmatched: 5. Germline V gene lookup returns CDR1 SQVTM and CDR2 ANQGSEA. CDR3 sequence: CSVEVDRAGEKLFF. The CDR3 DNA reads as TGCAGCGTTGAAGTGGACAGGGCAGGTGAAAAACTGTTTTTT. The full variable domain, its missing parts supplied by reference TRBV29-1 and TRBJ1-4, is SAVISQKPSRDICQRGTSLTIQCQVDSQVTMMFWYRQQPGQSLTLIATANQGSEATYESGFVIDKFPISRPNLTFSTLTVSNMSPEDSSIYLCSVEVDRAGEKLFFGSGTQLSVL.

This clonotype was counted a few times. Likely a read error: the CDR3 ends without its conserved phenylalanine or tryptophan. V and J are TRBV10-2 and TRBJ2-4; D unresolved. The CDR3 has 16 amino acids. CDR1 WSHSY and CDR2 SAAADI come from the germline V gene. The V end was cut by 3 bases, the J end by 0 bases, with 12 bases between. The CDR3 protein is CASSDGQILAKNIQYS. The CDR3 DNA is TGCGCCAGCAGTGACGGCCAGATACTAGCCAAAAACATTCAGTACTCT.

The chain joins TRBV5-8 to TRBJ1-5, with unresolved D. V lost 0 bases and J 0 bases, leaving 7 bases between the germline ends. This CDR3 contains 15 residues. The germline gives CDR1 SGHTS, CDR2 YDEGEE. The CDR3 is CASSLVGYSNQPQHF. The DNA for the CDR3 is TGTGCCAGCAGCTTGGTAGGATATAGCAATCAGCCCCAGCATTTT. Full variable domain (rest looked up from reference TRBV5-8 and TRBJ1-5): EAGVTQSPTHLIKTRGQQATLRCSPISGHTSVYWYQQALGLGLQFLLWYDEGEERNRGNFPPRFSGRQFPNYSSELNVNALELEDSALYLCASSLVGYSNQPQHFGDGTRLSIL.